What follows are 26 T cell receptor beta chains derived from one specimen sequenced in a study of CD8 T cells in ankylosing spondylitis (dated by TCRdb to the late 2010s). Libraries were made using 5' RACE. Sequencing took place on an Illumina HiSeq 2500. TCRdb cleaned the public reads at Q25 with fastp, built clones with MiXCR and kept in-frame beta chains. Entries that share a CDR3 protein sequence are merged under the most common genes and DNA. Within this sample are 100,000 to 150,000 distinct CDR3 sequences, with 7% of them counted one time only. The top ten clonotypes cover less than 15% of the sample. Sample: blood, either unsorted or a sorted T cell fraction (not recorded which). Receptors were obtained from a male donor with ankylosing spondylitis or in good health (not recorded which).

The chain carries TRBV20-1 and TRBJ1-1; D unresolved. The CDR3 spans 12 residues. Trimming pared 4 bases from V and 3 bases from J, leaving 9 bases between. Germline V gene data show CDR1 as DFQATT and CDR2 as SNEGSKA (reference sequence). CDR3 sequence reads: CSAKAEYTEAFF. Written as DNA, the CDR3 is TGCAGTGCTAAGGCGGAGTACACTGAAGCTTTCTTT.

This clonotype was seen only a few times. The chain couples TRBV27 to TRBJ2-2, with 8 bases lining up with TRBD2. After removal of 4 bases from V and 4 bases from J, the junction contained 5 bases not matched to a gene. The germline V gene has CDR1 MNHEY and CDR2 SMNVEV (reference sequence). The CDR3 is 15 residues long. Here the CDR3 reads CASSWREDGTGELFF. In DNA, the CDR3 is TGTGCCAGCAGTTGGCGGGAGGACGGCACCGGGGAGCTGTTTTTT.

This clonotype was found many times. The rearrangement joins TRBV5-1 to TRBJ2-3; 7 bases match TRBD1. The CDR3 contains 14 residues. In germline, CDR1 is SGHRS, CDR2 YFSETQ. V gave up 7 bases and J gave up 6 bases; unmatched junction bases: 11. The CDR3 protein is CASGKDRNGDTQYF. CDR3 nucleotide sequence: TGCGCCAGCGGCAAGGACAGGAACGGGGATACGCAGTATTTT.

At least ten counts were recorded for this clonotype. The genes are TRBV7-8 and TRBJ1-5; TRBD1 agrees at 7 bases. Germline CDR1 reads SGHVS; CDR2 reads FQNEAQ. V lost 1 base, J lost 5 bases, and 11 bases stayed unmatched. The CDR3 loop spans 17 amino acids. The DNA for the CDR3 is TGTGCCAGCAGCTTAGGTCAATCGGGACAGAATTATCAGCCCCAGCATTTT. Protein product: CASSLGQSGQNYQPQHF.

This clonotype occurred many times. The J gene is TRBJ1-6, the V gene TRBV5-1; D might be TRBD1 (5 bases). This CDR3 comprises 14 residues. V gave up 0 bases and J gave up 9 bases, with 10 bases separating them. Germline V gene sequence: CDR1 SGHRS, CDR2 YFSETQ. In nucleotides, the CDR3 is TGCGCCAGCAGCTTGGATGTAGGGACTTCACCCCTCCACTTT. The encoded protein is CASSLDVGTSPLHF.

The V call is TRBV30, the J call TRBJ2-1; D gene uncertain. V was clipped by 0 bases and J by 6 bases, with 3 bases between them. Germline values: CDR1 GTSNPN, CDR2 SVGIG (reference sequence). The CDR3 sequence is 11 residues long. DNA of the CDR3: TGTGCCTGGAGTGTTTCCAATGAGCAGTTCTTC. As protein: CAWSVSNEQFF.

This clonotype has at least ten counts. The V and J genes are TRBV2 and TRBJ2-3; 9 bases line up with TRBD1. V lost 7 bases and J lost 5; bases outside the gene matches: 10. This CDR3 is built from 15 residues. Per the germline V gene, CDR1 is SNHLY and CDR2 is FYNNEI. In DNA form, the CDR3 reads TGTGCCAGCACCCCTATGGGGACAGGGTTAGATACGCAGTATTTT. Encoded protein: CASTPMGTGLDTQYF.

This clonotype came up many times. The rearrangement joins TRBV7-9 to TRBJ2-2; 9 bases fit TRBD2. After removal of 2 bases from V and 7 bases from J, the junction contained 5 bases not matched to a gene. CDR1 SEHNR and CDR2 FQNEAQ come from the germline V gene (reference sequence). The CDR3 extends over 15 amino acids. As DNA, the CDR3 is TGTGCCAGCAGCTTACCGGCTAGCGGGAACGGGGAGCTGTTTTTT. It codes for CASSLPASGNGELFF.

J is TRBJ2-7 and V is TRBV5-1, with D possibly matching TRBD1 (6 bases). V was trimmed by 0 bases and J by 5 bases, leaving 18 bases between them. The germline gives CDR1 SGHRS, CDR2 YFSETQ. The CDR3 contains 16 residues. This CDR3 reads CASSLAFPGEFHEQYF. CDR3 DNA sequence: TGCGCCAGCAGCTTGGCCTTCCCAGGGGAGTTCCACGAGCAGTACTTC.

This clonotype was observed many times. The chain links TRBV20-1 to TRBJ1-2; D not resolved. V dropped 0 bases and J dropped 8 bases, with 19 bases sitting between them. This CDR3 has 15 amino acids. CDR1 DFQATT and CDR2 SNEGSKA come from the germline V gene (reference sequence). CDR3 loop: CSARDFFRVAFGYTF. DNA for the CDR3: TGCAGTGCTAGAGATTTTTTTCGGGTAGCATTCGGCTACACCTTC.

At least ten counts were recorded for this clonotype. The V call is TRBV4-3, the J call TRBJ1-6, with D hard to call. CDR3 length equals 19 residues. V shed 0 bases and J shed 0 bases, with 15 bases lying between them. Germline V gene data show CDR1 as LGHNA and CDR2 as YSLEER. The CDR3 spells CASSQDLERASSYNSPLHF. DNA of the CDR3: TGCGCCAGCAGCCAAGATCTGGAGAGGGCGAGCTCCTATAATTCACCCCTCCACTTT.

There are many counts of this clonotype. The CDR3 DNA sequence: TGTGCCAGCTCGAGAACAGGGGGGGGCGAGCAGTACTTC. This translates into CASSRTGGGEQYF. The chain couples TRBV9 to TRBJ2-7; the D gene is possibly TRBD1 (8 bases). This CDR3 contains 13 residues. In germline, CDR1 is SGDLS, CDR2 YYNGEE. V was cut by 7 bases and J by 6 bases, with 17 bases left in between.

The chain links TRBV4-3 to TRBJ2-7, with 11 bases matching TRBD2. The CDR3 covers 16 residues. V was clipped by 1 base and J by 3 bases; unmatched bases: 5. Germline V gene lookup returns CDR1 LGHNA and CDR2 YSLEER. The CDR3, as DNA: TGCGCCAGCAGCCAAGTAGTAGCGGGAGGGGTCTACGAGCAGTACTTC. It specifies CASSQVVAGGVYEQYF.

Ten or more counts support this clonotype. The chain is built from TRBV29-1 and TRBJ1-2; D not resolved. The V gene's germline CDR1 is SQVTM and CDR2 ANQGSEA. Deletions cut 0 bases from V and 9 bases from J, with 11 bases between. CDR3 size: 12 residues. CDR3 region: CSVEDGGQRYTF. As DNA, the CDR3 is TGCAGCGTTGAAGACGGAGGTCAGCGCTACACCTTC.

This clonotype was counted only a few times. The CDR3 sequence is CASSSIGTSFRMQFF. CDR3 DNA sequence: TGTGCCAGCAGCTCAATCGGGACATCCTTTCGAATGCAGTTCTTC. The V gene is TRBV7-2, the J gene TRBJ2-1; TRBD1 might be the D (6 bases). This CDR3 has 15 amino acids. The V end lost 4 bases, the J end lost 12 bases, and 22 bases lay between the germline ends. Germline assignment: CDR1 SGHTA and CDR2 FQGNSA. The whole variable domain, filled in from reference TRBV7-2 and TRBJ2-1, reads GAGVSQSPSNKVTEKGKDVELRCDPISGHTALYWYRQSLGQGLEFLIYFQGNSAPDKSGLPSDRFSAERTGGSVSTLTIQRTQQEDSAVYLCASSSIGTSFRMQFFGPGTRLTVL.

The rearrangement links TRBV2 to TRBJ2-7, with TRBD1 matching over 8 bases. CDR3 length: 14 amino acids. CDR1 SNHLY and CDR2 FYNNEI come from the germline V gene. V was pared by 5 bases and J by 7 bases, with 10 bases of the junction left unmatched. The CDR3 region has the DNA TGTGCCAGCAGTCGGACAGGGTCACGGGGGGAGCAGTACTTC. The encoded protein is CASSRTGSRGEQYF.

This clonotype was seen repeatedly, ten times or more. V and J are TRBV12-3 or TRBV12-4 and TRBJ2-1; D remains unclear. There are 15 residues in the CDR3. V lost 6 bases to trimming and J lost 9 bases, with 21 bases between them. The chain's CDR3 is CASRSLLFFSGEQFF. In DNA form, the CDR3 reads TGTGCCAGCAGGAGCCTCCTTTTCTTTTCGGGTGAGCAGTTCTTC.

This clonotype was seen at least ten times. The chain employs TRBV29-1 and TRBJ1-3, with a weak D call TRBD1 (5 bases). The V end lost 7 bases, the J end lost 1 base, and 11 bases lay between the germline ends. CDR3 size: 13 residues. Germline assignment: CDR1 SQVTM and CDR2 ANQGSEA. The CDR3 loop is CSGRVHSGNTIYF. The CDR3 coding sequence is TGCAGCGGCAGGGTCCATTCTGGAAACACCATATATTTT.

This clonotype was seen at least ten times. The chain joins TRBV12-3 or TRBV12-4 to TRBJ1-4; maybe TRBD1 (5 bases). CDR3 size: 17 residues. Trimming pared 4 bases from V and 0 bases from J, leaving 15 bases between. The CDR3 region has the DNA TGTGCCAGCAGTTCCGCCCTCCCAGGGTCAACTAATGAAAAACTGTTTTTT. Protein sequence: CASSSALPGSTNEKLFF.

The chain joins TRBV10-2 to TRBJ2-5; perhaps TRBD2 as D (5 bases). The CDR3 covers 15 residues. V was clipped by 4 bases and J by 1 base, with 13 bases between them. Per the germline V gene, CDR1 is WSHSY and CDR2 is SAAADI. The CDR3 DNA sequence: TGCGCCAGCAGTGTCGACCGCGGGTTCCAAGAGACCCAGTACTTC. Encoded protein: CASSVDRGFQETQYF.

At least ten counts were recorded for this clonotype. The chain has TRBV2 and TRBJ2-1, with D possibly matching TRBD2 (5 bases). The CDR3 runs to 15 residues. V shed 3 bases and J shed 4 bases, with 13 bases lying between them. Germline CDR1 reads SNHLY; CDR2 reads FYNNEI. Written as DNA, the CDR3 is TGTGCCAGCAGTGATCCAGCGGACCGATACAATGAGCAGTTCTTC. As protein: CASSDPADRYNEQFF.

This clonotype was found many times. J is TRBJ2-5 and V is TRBV7-2; D not certain. Germline values: CDR1 SGHTA, CDR2 FQGNSA. This CDR3 has 13 amino acids. With 6 bases removed from V and 4 bases from J, the gap between germline ends came to 12 bases. CDR3 protein: CASSSQRRETQYF. DNA for the CDR3: TGTGCCAGCAGTAGCCAGCGTCGAGAGACCCAGTACTTC.

This clonotype was found many times. The CDR3 here is CASTKRLGLADYEQYF. The CDR3 DNA reads as TGTGCCAGCACCAAGAGGTTAGGACTAGCGGACTACGAGCAGTACTTC. The chain has TRBV28 and TRBJ2-7, with TRBD2 matching over 10 bases. The germline V gene encodes CDR1 MDHEN and CDR2 SYDVKM. V shed 7 bases and J 3 bases; nucleotides not matched to a gene: 12. The CDR3 is 16 residues long.

This clonotype was picked up a small number of times. The J gene is TRBJ2-1, the V gene TRBV5-1, with D possibly TRBD2 on 6 matching bases. V gave up 3 bases and J gave up 10 bases, with 29 bases separating them. CDR1 SGHRS and CDR2 YFSETQ come from the germline V gene. This CDR3 spans 18 amino acids. Written as DNA, the CDR3 is TGCGCCAGCAGCTGGGGCGTCAGGGACTCATTTACCCCAGGGGAGCAGTTCTTC. This translates into CASSWGVRDSFTPGEQFF.

In this sample, this clonotype turned up many times. V gene TRBV19 combines with J gene TRBJ2-3, with D unclear. The CDR3 has 15 amino acids. V was cut by 9 bases and J by 3 bases, with 19 bases left in between. Germline V gene lookup returns CDR1 LNHDA and CDR2 SQIVND (reference sequence). CDR3 DNA: TGTGCCAGCACCATATCAGCGATTGGGACAGATACGCAGTATTTT. Its protein product is CASTISAIGTDTQYF. Using reference TRBV19 and TRBJ2-3 for the parts outside the CDR3, the full variable domain is DGGITQSPKYLFRKEGQNVTLSCEQNLNHDAMYWYRQDPGQGLRLIYYSQIVNDFQKGDIAEGYSVSREKKESFPLTVTSAQKNPTAFYLCASTISAIGTDTQYFGPGTRLTVL.

This clonotype was recorded at least ten times. The V gene is TRBV9, the J gene TRBJ1-2; D gene uncertain. Germline V gene lookup returns CDR1 SGDLS and CDR2 YYNGEE. This CDR3 contains 12 residues. The germline V and J ends were trimmed by 4 bases and 8 bases, with 12 bases remaining between them. The CDR3 sequence is CASSFQSGGYTF. The CDR3 coding sequence is TGTGCCAGCAGCTTCCAGAGCGGGGGCTACACCTTC.